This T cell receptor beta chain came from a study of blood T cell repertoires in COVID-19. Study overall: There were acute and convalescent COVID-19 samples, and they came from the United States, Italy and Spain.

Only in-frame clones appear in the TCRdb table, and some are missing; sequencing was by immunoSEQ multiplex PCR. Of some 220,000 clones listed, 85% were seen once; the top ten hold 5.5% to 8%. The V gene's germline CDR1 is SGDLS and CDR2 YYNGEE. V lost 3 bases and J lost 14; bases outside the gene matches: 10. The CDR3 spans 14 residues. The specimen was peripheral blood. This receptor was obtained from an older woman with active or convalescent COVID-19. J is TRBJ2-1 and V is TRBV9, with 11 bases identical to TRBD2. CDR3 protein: CASSATSLAGEKFF. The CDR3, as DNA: TGTGCCAGCAGCGCCACCTCACTAGCGGGGGAGAAGTTCTTC.